Below, 21 T cell receptor beta chains from the same sample are listed, as sequenced in a study of shared clonotypes between healthy human individuals. Sequenced by immunoSEQ multiplex PCR; TCRdb stores in-frame clones only, minus some. The data show fewer than 700,000 clones, with around 78% seen just once and around 12% held by the top ten. The sample comprised PBMCs. The origin of the receptors is a middle-aged woman in good health. Some clones in this sample may be carry-over from other donors' samples.

The V call is TRBV18, the J call TRBJ1-4, with no clear D. Germline values: CDR1 KGHSH, CDR2 LQKENI. CDR3 length: 16 residues. Trimming left V 6 bases short and J 0 bases short, with 14 bases between. The CDR3 is CASSTSRLATNEKLFF. The CDR3 coding sequence is TGTGCCAGCTCGACGTCCCGTTTGGCAACTAATGAAAAACTGTTTTTT. The full variable domain, with the rest looked up from reference TRBV18 and TRBJ1-4, is NAGVMQNPRHLVRRRGQEARLRCSPMKGHSHVYWYRQLPEEGLKFMVYLQKENIIDESGMPKERFSAEFPKEGPSILRIQQVVRGDSAAYFCASSTSRLATNEKLFFGSGTQLSVL.

This clone appeared a single time. This sequence joins TRBV5-1 and TRBJ1-4, with D possibly being TRBD1 (5 bases). This CDR3 has 12 residues. V was shortened by 4 bases and J by 12 bases, with 13 bases between the two germline ends. Germline lookup yields CDR1 SGHRS and CDR2 YFSETQ. The CDR3 protein is CASSTQGAELFF. CDR3 DNA: TGCGCCAGCAGCACGCAAGGGGCTGAACTGTTTTTT.

In regard to this clone: One junction end disagrees with the germline gene, perhaps due to a read error. The chain employs TRBV4-3 and TRBJ2-1; D may match TRBD1 or TRBD2 (5 bases each). This CDR3 has 12 residues. The germline V gene has CDR1 LGHNA and CDR2 YSLEER. In nucleotides, the CDR3 is TGCGCCAGCAGCCAAGACCCGGGGCTACCGGTCTTC. This codes for CASSQDPGLPVF.

This chain connects TRBV9 to TRBJ2-7; 8 bases line up with TRBD2. V lost 4 bases to trimming and J lost 4 bases; unmatched junction nucleotides: 16. This CDR3 region has 17 residues. In germline, CDR1 is SGDLS, CDR2 YYNGEE. The CDR3 region has the DNA TGTGCCAGCAGCCCTTTCCAGGGCGGGAGGTCGGGGTACGAGCAGTACTTC. This sequence encodes CASSPFQGGRSGYEQYF.

Details on this clone: At the DNA level, this CDR3 is encoded by other sequences in the same sample as well. This rearrangement joins TRBV10-3 to TRBJ2-5, with TRBD1 matching over 10 bases. Germline V CDR1 and CDR2: ENHRY, SYGVKD. CDR3 length equals 14 residues. The trim removed 8 bases at V and 2 bases at J, leaving 5 bases unmatched. This CDR3 is CAISGDRGQETQYF. DNA of the CDR3: TGTGCCATCTCAGGGGACAGGGGACAAGAGACCCAGTACTTC.

This chain joins TRBV7-2 and TRBJ2-1, with TRBD2 matching over 11 bases. V trimming: 1 base; J trimming: 1 base; junction bases outside the gene matches: 9. The CDR3 has 19 amino acids. The germline gives CDR1 SGHTA, CDR2 FQGNSA. In DNA, the CDR3 is TGTGCCAGCAGCTTAGTAGGTTCGCTAGCGGGAGGTTCCTACAATGAGCAGTTCTTC. Its protein is CASSLVGSLAGGSYNEQFF.

This clone was counted only a few times. The chain uses TRBV6-5 and TRBJ1-5; no firm D call. Per germline, CDR1 MNHEY and CDR2 SVGAGI. The CDR3 length is 15 residues. V dropped 5 bases and J dropped 0 bases, with 11 bases sitting between them. The CDR3 loop reads CASSQDGYSNQPQHF. The DNA of the CDR3 is TGTGCCAGCAGTCAGGACGGATATAGCAATCAGCCCCAGCATTTT.

The DNA for the CDR3 is TGTGCCAGCAGCTTGTTAGGCGGGGAGCTGTTTTTT. It codes for CASSLLGGELFF. The V call is TRBV5-4, the J call TRBJ2-2; no clear D gene. Trimming pared 1 base from V and 7 bases from J, leaving 5 bases between. The germline V gene encodes CDR1 SGHNT and CDR2 YYREEE (reference sequence). This CDR3 spans 12 amino acids.

The V gene is TRBV7-3, the J gene TRBJ2-2; D is unresolved. This CDR3 spans 12 amino acids. Germline CDR1 reads SGHTA; CDR2 reads FQGTGA. The V end lost 6 bases, the J end lost 7 bases, and 9 bases lay between the germline ends. CDR3 residues: CASSQNVGELFF. The CDR3 bases are TGTGCCAGCAGTCAGAATGTCGGGGAGCTGTTTTTT. The full variable domain, in which reference TRBV7-3 and TRBJ2-2 provide the parts outside the CDR3, is GAGVSQTPSNKVTEKGKYVELRCDPISGHTALYWYRQSLGQGPEFLIYFQGTGAADDSGLPNDRFFAVRPEGSVSTLKIQRTERGDSAVYLCASSQNVGELFFGEGSRLTVL.

The rearrangement uses TRBV5-4 and TRBJ2-5; weak D call: TRBD1 (5 bases). Germline CDR1 reads SGHNT; CDR2 reads YYREEE (reference sequence). The CDR3 is 14 residues long. V was clipped by 5 bases and J by 1 base, with 12 bases between them. The CDR3 sequence: CASSFARGQETQYF. CDR3 in DNA: TGTGCCAGCAGTTTTGCTAGGGGCCAAGAGACCCAGTACTTC.

The rearrangement uses TRBV9 and TRBJ2-7; TRBD2 matches 12 bases. Trimming took 2 bases from V and 4 from J; bases not matched to a gene: 4. CDR1 is SGDLS and CDR2 is YYNGEE in the germline V gene. The CDR3 totals 15 residues. In DNA, the CDR3 is TGTGCCAGCAGCGTGGGGACTAGCGGGTGGTACGAGCAGTACTTC. This translates into CASSVGTSGWYEQYF.

Details on this clone: This same CDR3 is encoded by further DNA sequences in the sample. This chain uses TRBV2 with TRBJ2-7; 9 nucleotides align to TRBD1. V lost 1 base and J lost 2; bases outside the gene matches: 0. This CDR3 contains 14 residues. Germline CDR1 is SNHLY and CDR2 is FYNNEI. CDR3 sequence (DNA): TGTGCCAGCAGTGAAGGGACAGGGGCCTACGAGCAGTACTTC. The encoded protein is CASSEGTGAYEQYF.

In the case of this clone: Its ends do not fully match the called genes, so a read error is possible. The V gene is TRBV27, the J gene TRBJ2-7; D is perhaps TRBD2 (5 bases). This CDR3 spans 13 amino acids. CDR1 is MNHEY, CDR2 SMNVEV, per germline (reference sequence). The CDR3 DNA sequence: TGTGCCAGCAGCCCCGGACTTTCCTACGAGCGGTACTTC. The encoded protein is CASSPGLSYERYF.

The V gene is TRBV6-1, the J gene TRBJ1-3; the D is unclear. Trimming cost V 3 bases and J 4 bases, with 7 bases left between them. Germline values: CDR1 MNHNS, CDR2 SASEGT. The CDR3 is made up of 13 amino acids. The CDR3 DNA is TGTGCCAGCAGTGAGCGACGGGGAAACACCATATATTTT. It is translated as CASSERRGNTIYF.

This clone was seen just once. In nucleotides, the CDR3 is TGTGCCTGGAGTGTACTGGGAGGGCTACGCGAGCAGTACTTC. It specifies CAWSVLGGLREQYF. The V and J genes are TRBV30 and TRBJ2-7; 7 positions match TRBD2. CDR1 is GTSNPN, CDR2 SVGIG, per germline (reference sequence). V lost 0 bases and J lost 6; bases outside the gene matches: 8. The CDR3 contains 14 residues.

The chain carries TRBV11-2 and TRBJ1-2, with D possibly being TRBD1 (6 bases). This CDR3 is built from 12 residues. Germline lookup yields CDR1 SGHAT and CDR2 FQNNGV. The V and J ends lost 2 bases and 9 bases respectively, with 10 bases between them. DNA of the CDR3: TGTGCCAGCAGCTTACAGGGGCTGAGCTACACCTTC. Its translation: CASSLQGLSYTF.

The gene calls are TRBV7-2 and TRBJ2-1; D perhaps matches TRBD1 (6 bases). Germline CDR1 reads SGHTA; CDR2 reads FQGNSA. This CDR3 has 16 residues. V shed 1 base and J shed 4 bases, with 14 bases lying between them. CDR3 region: CASSLEGTTEYNEQFF. CDR3 nucleotides: TGTGCCAGCAGCTTAGAGGGGACAACCGAATACAATGAGCAGTTCTTC.

This clone showed up many times. V is TRBV29-1 and J is TRBJ1-1; no clear D. The CDR3 extends over 14 amino acids. The germline V gene has CDR1 SQVTM and CDR2 ANQGSEA. Trimming removed 2 bases at V and 3 bases at J, with 13 bases between. CDR3 bases: TGCAGCGTTGAAACACCCGACGGATACACTGAAGCTTTCTTT. Protein: CSVETPDGYTEAFF.

V is TRBV6-1 and J is TRBJ2-7; no clear D. In germline, CDR1 is MNHNS, CDR2 SASEGT. The germline V and J ends were trimmed by 6 bases and 4 bases, with 16 bases remaining between them. The CDR3 has 14 amino acids. The CDR3 spells CASSLDRLFYEQYF. The DNA for the CDR3 is TGTGCCAGCAGCTTAGATCGATTATTTTACGAGCAGTACTTC.

The chain joins TRBV20-1 to TRBJ2-7, with D hard to call. Trimming took off 6 bases at V and 5 bases at J, with 11 bases between the two ends. This CDR3 spans 11 amino acids. In germline, CDR1 is DFQATT, CDR2 SNEGSKA (reference sequence). The CDR3 region has the DNA TGCAGTGCCACCTTGAGGAACGAGCAGTACTTC. It translates to CSATLRNEQYF.

The V call is TRBV12-5, the J call TRBJ1-2, with D tentatively TRBD1 (5 bases). Between the trimmed V and J ends, which lost 4 bases and 4 bases, there was a span of 22 bases. The CDR3 spans 17 residues. Germline lookup yields CDR1 LGHNT and CDR2 FRNRAP. The CDR3 reads CASGSILTGTGVYGYTF. The CDR3 coding sequence is TGTGCTAGTGGTTCAATACTCACCGGGACGGGAGTCTATGGCTACACCTTC.